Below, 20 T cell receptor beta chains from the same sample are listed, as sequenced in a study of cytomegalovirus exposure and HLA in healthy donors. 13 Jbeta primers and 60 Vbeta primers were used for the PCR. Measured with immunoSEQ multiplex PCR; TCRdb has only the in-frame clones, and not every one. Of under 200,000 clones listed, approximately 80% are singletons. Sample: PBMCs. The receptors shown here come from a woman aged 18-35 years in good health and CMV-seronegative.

The CDR3, as DNA: TGTGCCAGTGAGGGTGCGGGCTTTCCCACAGATACGCAGTATTTT. Translating gives CASEGAGFPTDTQYF. This chain links TRBV19 with TRBJ2-3, with TRBD2 as a possible D gene (5 bases). CDR3 length equals 15 residues. Germline lookup yields CDR1 LNHDA and CDR2 SQIVND (reference sequence). V shed 8 bases and J shed 2 bases, with 17 bases lying between them.

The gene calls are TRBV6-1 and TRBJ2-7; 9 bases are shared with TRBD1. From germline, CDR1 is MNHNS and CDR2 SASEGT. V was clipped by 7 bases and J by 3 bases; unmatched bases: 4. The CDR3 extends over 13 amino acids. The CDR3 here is CASILDRGYEQYF. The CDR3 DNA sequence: TGTGCCAGCATCCTGGACAGGGGCTACGAGCAGTACTTC.

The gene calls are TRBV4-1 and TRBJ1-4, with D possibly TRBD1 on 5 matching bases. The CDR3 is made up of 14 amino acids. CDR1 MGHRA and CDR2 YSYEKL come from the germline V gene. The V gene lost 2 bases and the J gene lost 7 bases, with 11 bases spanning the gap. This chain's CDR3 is CASSQQGAGEKLFF. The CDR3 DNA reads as TGCGCCAGCAGCCAACAAGGGGCCGGTGAAAAACTGTTTTTT.

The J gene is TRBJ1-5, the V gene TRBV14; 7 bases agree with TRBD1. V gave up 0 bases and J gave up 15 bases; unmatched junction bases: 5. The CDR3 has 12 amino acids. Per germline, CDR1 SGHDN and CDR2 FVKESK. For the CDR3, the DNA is TGTGCCAGCAGCCAAGACGACAGGGTCAGGCATTTT. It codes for CASSQDDRVRHF.

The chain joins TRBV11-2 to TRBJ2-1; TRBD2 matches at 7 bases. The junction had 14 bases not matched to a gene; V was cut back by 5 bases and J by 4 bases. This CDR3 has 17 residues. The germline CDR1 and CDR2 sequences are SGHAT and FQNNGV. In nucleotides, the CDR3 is TGTGCCAGCAGCCCCTCCCGGGACTACCAGACATACAATGAGCAGTTCTTC. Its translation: CASSPSRDYQTYNEQFF.

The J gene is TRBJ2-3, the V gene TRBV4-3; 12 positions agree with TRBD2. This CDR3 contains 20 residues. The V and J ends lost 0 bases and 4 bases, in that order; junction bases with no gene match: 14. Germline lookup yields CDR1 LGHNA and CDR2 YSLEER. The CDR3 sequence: CASSQDSRRTSGAVADTQYF. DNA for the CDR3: TGCGCCAGCAGCCAAGATTCCAGAAGGACTAGCGGGGCAGTGGCAGATACGCAGTATTTT.

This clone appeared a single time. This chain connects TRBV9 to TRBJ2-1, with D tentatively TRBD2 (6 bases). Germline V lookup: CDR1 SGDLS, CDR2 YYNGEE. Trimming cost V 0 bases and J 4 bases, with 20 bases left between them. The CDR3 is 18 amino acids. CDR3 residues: CASSVDPVGGTIYNEQFF. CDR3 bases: TGTGCCAGCAGCGTAGACCCCGTTGGCGGGACCATTTACAATGAGCAGTTCTTC.

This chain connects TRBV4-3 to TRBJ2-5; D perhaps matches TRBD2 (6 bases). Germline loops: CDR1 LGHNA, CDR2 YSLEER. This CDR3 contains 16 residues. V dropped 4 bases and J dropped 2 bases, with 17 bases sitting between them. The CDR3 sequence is CASSRLVISPQETQYF. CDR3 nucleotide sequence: TGCGCCAGCAGCCGACTAGTCATTTCTCCACAAGAGACCCAGTACTTC.

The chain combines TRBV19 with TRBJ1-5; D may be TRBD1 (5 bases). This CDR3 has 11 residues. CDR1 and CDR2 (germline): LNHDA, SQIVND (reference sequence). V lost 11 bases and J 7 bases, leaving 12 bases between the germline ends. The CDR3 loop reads CAQPGFQPQHF. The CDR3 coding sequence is TGTGCCCAACCAGGGTTCCAGCCCCAGCATTTT.

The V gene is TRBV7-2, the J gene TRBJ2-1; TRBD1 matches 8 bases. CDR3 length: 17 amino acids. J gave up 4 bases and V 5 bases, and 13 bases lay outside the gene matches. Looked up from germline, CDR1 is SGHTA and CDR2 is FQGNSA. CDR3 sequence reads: CASSKGTGYIPYNEQFF. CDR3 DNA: TGTGCCAGCAGCAAAGGGACAGGCTACATCCCTTACAATGAGCAGTTCTTC.

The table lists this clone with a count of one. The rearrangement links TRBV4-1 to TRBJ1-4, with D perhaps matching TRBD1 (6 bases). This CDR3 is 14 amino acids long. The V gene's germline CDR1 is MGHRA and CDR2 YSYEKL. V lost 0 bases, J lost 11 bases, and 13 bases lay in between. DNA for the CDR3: TGCGCCAGCAGCCAAGAACAGGGTGAGACGAAACTGTTTTTT. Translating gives CASSQEQGETKLFF.

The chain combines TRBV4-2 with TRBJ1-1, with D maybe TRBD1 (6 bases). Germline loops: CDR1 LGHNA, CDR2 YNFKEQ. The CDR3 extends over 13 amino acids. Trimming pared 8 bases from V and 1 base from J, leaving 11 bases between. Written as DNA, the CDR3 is TGTGCCAGCGACAGGACCGGGAACACTGAAGCTTTCTTT. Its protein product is CASDRTGNTEAFF.

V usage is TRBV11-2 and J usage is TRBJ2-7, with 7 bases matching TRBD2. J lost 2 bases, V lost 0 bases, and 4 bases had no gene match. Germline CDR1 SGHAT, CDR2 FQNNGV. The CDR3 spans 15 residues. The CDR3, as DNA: TGTGCCAGCAGCTTAGAATCTGCGGGGGCCTACGAGCAGTACTTC. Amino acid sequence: CASSLESAGAYEQYF.

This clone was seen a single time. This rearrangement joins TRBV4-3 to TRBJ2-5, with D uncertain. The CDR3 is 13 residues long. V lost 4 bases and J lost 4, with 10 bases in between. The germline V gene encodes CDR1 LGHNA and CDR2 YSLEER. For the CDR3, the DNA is TGCGCCAGCAGCCCGACATTTGGAGAGACCCAGTACTTC. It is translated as CASSPTFGETQYF.

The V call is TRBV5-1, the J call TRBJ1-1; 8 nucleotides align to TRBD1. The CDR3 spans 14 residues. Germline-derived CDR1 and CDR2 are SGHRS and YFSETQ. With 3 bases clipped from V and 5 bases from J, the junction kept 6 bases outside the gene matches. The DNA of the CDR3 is TGCGCCAGCAGCTCAGCAGGGGGCGGGACTGAAGCTTTCTTT. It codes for CASSSAGGGTEAFF.

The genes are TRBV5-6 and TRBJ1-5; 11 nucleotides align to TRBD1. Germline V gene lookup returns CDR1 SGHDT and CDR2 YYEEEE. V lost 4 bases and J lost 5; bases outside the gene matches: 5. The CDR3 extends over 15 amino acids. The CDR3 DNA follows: TGTGCCAGCAGCCACGGACAGGGGGCGCATCAGCCCCAGCATTTT. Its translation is CASSHGQGAHQPQHF.

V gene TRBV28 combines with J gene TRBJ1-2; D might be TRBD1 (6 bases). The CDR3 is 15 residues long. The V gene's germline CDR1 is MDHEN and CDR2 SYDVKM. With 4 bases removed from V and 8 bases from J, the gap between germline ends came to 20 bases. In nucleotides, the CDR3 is TGTGCCAGCAGTTCACAGGGATCCCTCACTATGGGCTACACCTTC. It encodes CASSSQGSLTMGYTF.

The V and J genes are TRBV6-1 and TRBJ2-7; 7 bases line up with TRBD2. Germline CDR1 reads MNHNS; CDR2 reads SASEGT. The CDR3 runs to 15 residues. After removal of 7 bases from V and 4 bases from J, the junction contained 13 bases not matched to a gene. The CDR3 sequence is CASTPRAGAGYEQYF. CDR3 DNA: TGTGCCAGCACCCCAAGGGCGGGAGCGGGGTACGAGCAGTACTTC.

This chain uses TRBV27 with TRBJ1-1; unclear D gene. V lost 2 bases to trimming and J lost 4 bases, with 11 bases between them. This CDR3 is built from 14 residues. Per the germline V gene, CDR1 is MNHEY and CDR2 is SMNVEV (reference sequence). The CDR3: CASSLRGGTTEAFF. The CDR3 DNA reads TGTGCCAGCAGTTTACGAGGTGGTACCACTGAAGCTTTCTTT.

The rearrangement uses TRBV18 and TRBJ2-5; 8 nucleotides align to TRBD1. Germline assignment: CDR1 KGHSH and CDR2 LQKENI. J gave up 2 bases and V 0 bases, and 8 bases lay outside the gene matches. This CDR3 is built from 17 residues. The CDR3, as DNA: TGTGCCAGCTCACCACCAGCAACAGGGGGTCCACAAGAGACCCAGTACTTC. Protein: CASSPPATGGPQETQYF.